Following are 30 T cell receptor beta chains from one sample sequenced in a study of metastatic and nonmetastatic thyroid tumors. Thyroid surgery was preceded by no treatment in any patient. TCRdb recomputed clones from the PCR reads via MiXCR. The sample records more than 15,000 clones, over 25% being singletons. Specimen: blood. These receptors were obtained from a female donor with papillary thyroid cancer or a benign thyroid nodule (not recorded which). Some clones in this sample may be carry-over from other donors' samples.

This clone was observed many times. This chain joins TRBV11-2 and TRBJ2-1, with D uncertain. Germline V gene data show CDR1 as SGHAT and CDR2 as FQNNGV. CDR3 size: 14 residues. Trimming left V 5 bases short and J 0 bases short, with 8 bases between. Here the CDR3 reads CASSPSGSYNEQFF. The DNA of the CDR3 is TGTGCCAGCAGCCCCTCCGGCTCCTACAATGAGCAGTTCTTC. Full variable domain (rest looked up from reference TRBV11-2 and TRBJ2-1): EAGVAQSPRYKIIEKRQSVAFWCNPISGHATLYWYQQILGQGPKLLIQFQNNGVVDDSQLPKDRFSAERLKGVDSTLKIQPAKLEDSAVYLCASSPSGSYNEQFFGPGTRLTVL.

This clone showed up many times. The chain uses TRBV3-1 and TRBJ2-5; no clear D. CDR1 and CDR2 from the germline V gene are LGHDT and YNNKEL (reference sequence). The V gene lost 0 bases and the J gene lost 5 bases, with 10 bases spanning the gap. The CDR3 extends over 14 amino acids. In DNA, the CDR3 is TGTGCCAGCAGCCAAGAGGGCCTCGTCGAGACCCAGTACTTC. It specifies CASSQEGLVETQYF.

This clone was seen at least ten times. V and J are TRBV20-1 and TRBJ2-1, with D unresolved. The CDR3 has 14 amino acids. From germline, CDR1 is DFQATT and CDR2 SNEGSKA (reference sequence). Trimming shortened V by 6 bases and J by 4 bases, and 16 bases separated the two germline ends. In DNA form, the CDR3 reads TGCAGTGCCCGGCCGGCTTACTTTTACAATGAGCAGTTCTTC. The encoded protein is CSARPAYFYNEQFF.

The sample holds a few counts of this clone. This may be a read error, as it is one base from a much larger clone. The CDR3 is CAISELWDCSYEQYF. The DNA of the CDR3 is TGTGCCATCAGTGAGTTGTGGGACTGCTCCTACGAGCAGTACTTC. V usage is TRBV10-3 and J usage is TRBJ2-7; weak D call: TRBD2 (6 bases). V shed 1 base and J shed 0 bases, with 10 bases lying between them. The CDR3 extends over 15 amino acids. Germline assignment: CDR1 ENHRY and CDR2 SYGVKD.

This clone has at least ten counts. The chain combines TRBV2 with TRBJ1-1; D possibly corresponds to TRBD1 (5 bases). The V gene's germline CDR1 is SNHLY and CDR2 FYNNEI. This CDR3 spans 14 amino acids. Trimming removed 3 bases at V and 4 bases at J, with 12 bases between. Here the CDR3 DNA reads TGTGCCAGCAGTGATGCCCGAGGGGTCACTGAAGCTTTCTTT. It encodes CASSDARGVTEAFF.

CDR3 sequence: CAWSSGYGNTIYF. CDR3 bases: TGTGCCTGGAGTTCAGGGTACGGAAACACCATATATTTT. This chain uses TRBV30 with TRBJ1-3; D is perhaps TRBD1 (5 bases). The CDR3 contains 13 residues. Germline CDR1 reads GTSNPN; CDR2 reads SVGIG (reference sequence). The ends were cut back, 2 bases at V and 4 bases at J, with 9 bases in the middle.

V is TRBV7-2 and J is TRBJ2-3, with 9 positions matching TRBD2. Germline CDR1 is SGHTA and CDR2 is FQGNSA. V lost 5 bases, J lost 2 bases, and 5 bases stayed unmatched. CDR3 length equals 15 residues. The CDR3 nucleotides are TGTGCCAGCAGCCCTAGCGGGGTATACACAGATACGCAGTATTTT. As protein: CASSPSGVYTDTQYF.

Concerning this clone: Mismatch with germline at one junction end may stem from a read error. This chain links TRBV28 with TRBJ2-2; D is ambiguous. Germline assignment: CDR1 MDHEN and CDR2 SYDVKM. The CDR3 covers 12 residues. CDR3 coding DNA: TGTGCCAGCGATATGTACACCGGTGAGCTGTTTTTT. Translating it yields CASDMYTGELFF.

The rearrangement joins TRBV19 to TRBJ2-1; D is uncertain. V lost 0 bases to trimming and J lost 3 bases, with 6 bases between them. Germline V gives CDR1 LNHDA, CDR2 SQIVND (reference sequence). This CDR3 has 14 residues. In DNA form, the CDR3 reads TGTGCCAGTAGTATAGACAGGTTCTACAATGAGCAGTTCTTC. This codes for CASSIDRFYNEQFF.

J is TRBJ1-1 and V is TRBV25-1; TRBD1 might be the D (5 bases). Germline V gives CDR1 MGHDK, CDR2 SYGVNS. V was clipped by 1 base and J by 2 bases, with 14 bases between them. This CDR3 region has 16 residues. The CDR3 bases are TGTGCCAGCAGTGAATGGGGCCCGGGGGGAAACACTGAAGCTTTCTTT. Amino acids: CASSEWGPGGNTEAFF.

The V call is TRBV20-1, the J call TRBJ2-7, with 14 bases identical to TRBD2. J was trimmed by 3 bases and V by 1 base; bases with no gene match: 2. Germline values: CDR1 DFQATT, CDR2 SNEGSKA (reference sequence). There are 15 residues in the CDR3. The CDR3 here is CSARGTSGRFYEQYF. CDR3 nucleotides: TGCAGTGCTAGAGGGACTAGCGGGAGGTTCTACGAGCAGTACTTC.

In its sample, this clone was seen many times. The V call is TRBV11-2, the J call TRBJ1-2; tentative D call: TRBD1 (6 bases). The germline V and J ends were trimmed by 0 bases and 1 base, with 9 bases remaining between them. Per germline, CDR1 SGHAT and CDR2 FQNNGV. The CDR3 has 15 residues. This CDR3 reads CASSLEGAVNYGYTF. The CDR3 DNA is TGTGCCAGCAGCTTAGAGGGGGCAGTTAACTATGGCTACACCTTC.

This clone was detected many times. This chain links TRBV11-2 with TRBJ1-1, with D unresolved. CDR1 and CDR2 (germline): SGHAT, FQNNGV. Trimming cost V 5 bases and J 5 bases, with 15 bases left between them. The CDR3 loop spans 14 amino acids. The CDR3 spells CASSPGTRKTEAFF. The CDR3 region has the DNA TGTGCCAGCAGCCCCGGCACCAGGAAAACTGAAGCTTTCTTT.

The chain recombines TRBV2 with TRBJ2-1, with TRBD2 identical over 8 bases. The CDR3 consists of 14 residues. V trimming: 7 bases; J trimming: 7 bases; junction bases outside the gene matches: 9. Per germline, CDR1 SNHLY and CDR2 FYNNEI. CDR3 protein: CASTGLAVGNEQFF. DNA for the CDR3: TGTGCCAGCACAGGACTAGCAGTAGGTAATGAGCAGTTCTTC. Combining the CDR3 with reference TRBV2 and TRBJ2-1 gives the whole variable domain EPEVTQTPSHQVTQMGQEVILRCVPISNHLYFYWYRQILGQKVEFLVSFYNNEISEKSEIFDDQFSVERPDGSNFTLKIRSTKLEDSAMYFCASTGLAVGNEQFFGPGTRLTVL.

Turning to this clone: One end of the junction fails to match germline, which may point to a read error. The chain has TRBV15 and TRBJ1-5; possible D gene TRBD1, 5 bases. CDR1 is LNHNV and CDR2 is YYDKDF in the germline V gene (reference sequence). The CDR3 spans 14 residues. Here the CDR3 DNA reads TGTGCCACCAGCGTAGGGGTGGGCAATCATCCCCAGCATTTT. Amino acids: CATSVGVGNHPQHF.

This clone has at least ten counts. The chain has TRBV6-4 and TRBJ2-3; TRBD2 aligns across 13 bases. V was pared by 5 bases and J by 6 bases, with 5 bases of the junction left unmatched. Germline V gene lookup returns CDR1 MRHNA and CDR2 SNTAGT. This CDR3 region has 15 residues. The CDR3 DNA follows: TGTGCCAGCAGTTCGACTAGCGGGGGGCTGGATACGCAGTATTTT. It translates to CASSSTSGGLDTQYF.

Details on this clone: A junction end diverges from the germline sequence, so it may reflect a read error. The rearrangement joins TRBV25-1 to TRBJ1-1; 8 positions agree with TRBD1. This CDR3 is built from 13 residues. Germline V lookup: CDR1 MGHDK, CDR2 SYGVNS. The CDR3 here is CARRGQGSTEDFF. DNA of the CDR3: TGTGCCAGAAGAGGACAGGGATCCACTGAAGATTTCTTT.

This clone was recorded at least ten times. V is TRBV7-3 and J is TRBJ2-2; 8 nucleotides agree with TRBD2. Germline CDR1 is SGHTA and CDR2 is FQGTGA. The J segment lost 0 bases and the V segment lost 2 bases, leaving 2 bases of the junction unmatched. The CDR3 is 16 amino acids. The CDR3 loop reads CASSLAGGANTGELFF. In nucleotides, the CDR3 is TGTGCCAGCAGCTTAGCGGGAGGCGCGAACACCGGGGAGCTGTTTTTT.

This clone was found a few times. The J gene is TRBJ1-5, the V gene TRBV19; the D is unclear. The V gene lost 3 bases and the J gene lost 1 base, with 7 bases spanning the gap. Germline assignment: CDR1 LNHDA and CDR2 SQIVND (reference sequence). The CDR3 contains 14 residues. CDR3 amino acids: CASSIASSNQPQHF. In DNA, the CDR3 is TGTGCCAGTAGTATTGCCAGCAGCAATCAGCCCCAGCATTTT.

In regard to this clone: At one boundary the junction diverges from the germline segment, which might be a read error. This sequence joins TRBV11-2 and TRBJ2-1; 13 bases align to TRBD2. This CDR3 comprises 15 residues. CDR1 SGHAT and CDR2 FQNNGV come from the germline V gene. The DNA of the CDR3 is TGTGCCATCAGCTTAGTCGGGACTAGCGGGATTTGGCAGTTCTTC. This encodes CAISLVGTSGIWQFF.

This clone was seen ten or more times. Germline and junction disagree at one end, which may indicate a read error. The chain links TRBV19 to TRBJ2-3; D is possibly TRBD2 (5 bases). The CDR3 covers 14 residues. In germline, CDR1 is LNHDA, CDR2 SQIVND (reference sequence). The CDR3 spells CASSMRASTNTQYF. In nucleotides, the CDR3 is TGTGCCAGTAGTATGAGGGCCAGCACAAATACGCAGTATTTT.

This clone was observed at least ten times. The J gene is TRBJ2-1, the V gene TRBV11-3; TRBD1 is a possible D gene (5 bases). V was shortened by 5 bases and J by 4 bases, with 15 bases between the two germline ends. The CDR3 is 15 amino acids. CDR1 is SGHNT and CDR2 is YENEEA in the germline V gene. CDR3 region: CASSTDSLLYNEQFF. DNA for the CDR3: TGTGCCAGCAGCACAGACAGTCTCCTTTACAATGAGCAGTTCTTC. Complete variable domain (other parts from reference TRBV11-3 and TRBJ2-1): EAGVVQSPRYKIIEKKQPVAFWCNPISGHNTLYWYLQNLGQGPELLIRYENEEAVDDSQLPKDRFSAERLKGVDSTLKIQPAELGDSAVYLCASSTDSLLYNEQFFGPGTRLTVL.

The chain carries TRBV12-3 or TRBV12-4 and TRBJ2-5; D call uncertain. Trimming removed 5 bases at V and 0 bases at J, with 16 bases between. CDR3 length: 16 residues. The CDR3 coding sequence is TGTGCCAGCAGTCTTTCAGTAGGATCGTACCAAGAGACCCAGTACTTC. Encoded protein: CASSLSVGSYQETQYF.

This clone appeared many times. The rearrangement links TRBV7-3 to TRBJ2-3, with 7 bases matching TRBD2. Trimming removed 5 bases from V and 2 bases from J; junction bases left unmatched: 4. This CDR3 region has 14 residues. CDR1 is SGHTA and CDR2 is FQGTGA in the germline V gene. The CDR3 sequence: CASSRGLVTDTQYF. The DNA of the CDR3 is TGTGCCAGCAGCCGTGGACTAGTCACAGATACGCAGTATTTT.

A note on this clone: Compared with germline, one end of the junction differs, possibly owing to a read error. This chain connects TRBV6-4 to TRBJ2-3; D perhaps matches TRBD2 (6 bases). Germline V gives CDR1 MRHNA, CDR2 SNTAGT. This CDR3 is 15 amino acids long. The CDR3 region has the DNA TGTGTCAGCAGTGACTCGATGGGGGGTTCAGATACACAGTATTTT. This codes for CVSSDSMGGSDTQYF.

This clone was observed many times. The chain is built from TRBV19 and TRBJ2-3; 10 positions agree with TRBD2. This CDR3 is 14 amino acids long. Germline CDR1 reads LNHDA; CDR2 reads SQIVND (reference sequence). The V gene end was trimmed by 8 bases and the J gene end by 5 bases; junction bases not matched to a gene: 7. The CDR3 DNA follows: TGTGCCAGTCAGCGGGAGGGCCTTGGAGATACGCAGTATTTT. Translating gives CASQREGLGDTQYF.

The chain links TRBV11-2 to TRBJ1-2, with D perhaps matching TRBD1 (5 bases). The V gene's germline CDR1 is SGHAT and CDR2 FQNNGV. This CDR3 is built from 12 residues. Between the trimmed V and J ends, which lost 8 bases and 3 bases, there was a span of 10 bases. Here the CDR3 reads CASGGYDYGYTF. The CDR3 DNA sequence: TGTGCCAGCGGGGGATACGACTATGGCTACACCTTC.

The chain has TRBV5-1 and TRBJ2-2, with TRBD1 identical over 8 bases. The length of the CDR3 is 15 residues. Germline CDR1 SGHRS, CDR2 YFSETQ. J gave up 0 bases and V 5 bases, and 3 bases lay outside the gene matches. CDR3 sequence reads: CASRPTGANTGELFF. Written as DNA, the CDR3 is TGCGCCAGCAGACCGACAGGGGCGAACACCGGGGAGCTGTTTTTT.

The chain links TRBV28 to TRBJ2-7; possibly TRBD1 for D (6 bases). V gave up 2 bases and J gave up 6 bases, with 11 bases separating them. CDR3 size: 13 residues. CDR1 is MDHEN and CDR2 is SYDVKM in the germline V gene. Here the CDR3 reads CASSLPGASEQYF. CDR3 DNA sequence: TGTGCCAGCAGTTTACCAGGGGCCTCCGAGCAGTACTTC.

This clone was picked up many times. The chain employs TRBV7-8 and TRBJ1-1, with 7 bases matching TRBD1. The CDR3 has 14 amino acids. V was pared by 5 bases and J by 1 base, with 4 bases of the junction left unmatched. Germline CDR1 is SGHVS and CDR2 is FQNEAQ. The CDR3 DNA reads TGTGCCAGCAGCCGACGGGACAGGAACACTGAAGCTTTCTTT. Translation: CASSRRDRNTEAFF.